This T cell receptor (beta chain) was identified in a study of chemoradiotherapy in HPV16-positive cancers. Study-level points and caveats: For HPV16-positive patients, expanding HPV-responsive T cells associated with longer recurrence-free survival. During treatment, candidate HPV-specific clones and E7-related motifs expanded in tumor. Functional assays defining HPV-specific T cells used only two HPV16-positive patients.

Repertoires were sampled repeatedly during chemoradiotherapy. On this clone: Its specificity is unknown.

Repertoires were generated with immunoSEQ multiplex PCR, while TCRdb's copy carries only in-frame clones and drops some. The sample lists tens of thousands of clones, about 90% seen once, with about 4.6% in the top ten. The source material was blood, sampled from a patient who underwent chemoradiotherapy. The source of this sequence is a human donor with HPV-associated anogenital cancer.

DNA of the CDR3: TGCGCCAGCAGCCGAGGGGCTGCCGCACAGGGGGGGAACAATGAGCAGTTCTTC. Its protein product is CASSRGAAAQGGNNEQFF. The gene calls are TRBV4-3 and TRBJ2-1, with a tentative D call TRBD1 (8 bases). From germline, CDR1 is LGHNA and CDR2 YSLEER. The V end was cut by 4 bases, the J end by 5 bases, with 24 bases between. This CDR3 has 18 amino acids.